This note documents a single TCR beta chain sequence. The sample belongs to a study of blood T cell repertoires in COVID-19. In the study overall: Sites across the United States, Italy and Spain contributed samples from acute and convalescent COVID-19. Sources were T cells, B-cell-depleted T cells, or PBMCs; the material itself was cDNA or gDNA.

The CDR3 is made up of 19 amino acids. Authors' methods: Quantification of nucleated cells was approximated via reference gene primer amplification. Generated by immunoSEQ multiplex PCR, the TCRdb table keeps only in-frame clones and is missing some. V, J and clone size derive from that table, while D and trimming were established from the DNA sequence. Of about 170,000 clones listed, approximately 90% are singletons. The sequencing sample was made of peripheral blood. The sequence was obtained from a man aged 45 to 65 who had recovered from COVID-19. This rearrangement joins TRBV21-1 to TRBJ2-7; the listed D gene, TRBD1, was not tested against the DNA. TRBV21-1 is noted as a pseudogene. The CDR3 reads CASSKHVVQGRFFSYEQYF. CDR3 coding DNA: TGTGCCAGCAGCAAACACGTAGTACAGGGGCGGTTTTTCTCCTACGAGCAGTACTTC.